Shown below are 6 T cell receptor beta chains from a single sample sequenced in a study of T cell responses to AZD1222 COVID-19 vaccine. TCRdb's table, derived via immunoSEQ multiplex PCR, lists solely in-frame clones and lacks some. Of 95,000 to 150,000 clones listed, about 90% are singletons. The sequences come from peripheral blood, collected 28 days after the second AZD1222 dose. These receptors all come from an adult who received the AZD1222 COVID-19 vaccine.

The chain carries TRBV2 and TRBJ1-5; D perhaps matches TRBD1 (5 bases). The CDR3 is made up of 15 amino acids. V was shortened by 2 bases and J by 3 bases, with 11 bases between the two germline ends. The germline V gene has CDR1 SNHLY and CDR2 FYNNEI. The CDR3 protein is CASSEWGRFNQPQHF. The CDR3 DNA follows: TGTGCCAGCAGTGAATGGGGCAGGTTCAATCAGCCCCAGCATTTT.

As DNA, the CDR3 is TGTGCCAGCAGTTTTGGGGTCTCGGGCTATGGCTACACCTTC. It encodes CASSFGVSGYGYTF. The genes are TRBV27 and TRBJ1-2; D ambiguous. Trimming took off 3 bases at V and 4 bases at J, with 12 bases between the two ends. This CDR3 comprises 14 residues. Looked up from germline, CDR1 is MNHEY and CDR2 is SMNVEV (reference sequence).

The chain employs TRBV7-8 and TRBJ2-5; 8 nucleotides agree with TRBD2. This CDR3 spans 14 amino acids. Looked up from germline, CDR1 is SGHVS and CDR2 is FQNEAQ. The V segment lost 6 bases and the J segment 5 bases; nucleotides outside the gene matches: 8. The CDR3 protein is CASRPGLGSETQYF. The CDR3, as DNA: TGTGCCAGCAGGCCGGGACTAGGCTCGGAGACCCAGTACTTC.

The J gene is TRBJ2-3, the V gene TRBV6-6, with D perhaps TRBD2 (5 bases). CDR3 size: 15 residues. V lost 6 bases and J lost 6, with 19 bases in between. The germline CDR1 and CDR2 sequences are MNHNY and SVGAGI (reference sequence). CDR3 sequence: CASRDESGGVDTQYF. DNA of the CDR3: TGTGCCAGCAGGGACGAGAGTGGAGGCGTGGATACGCAGTATTTT.

The chain uses TRBV19 and TRBJ2-7; the match to TRBD1 covers 9 bases. In germline, CDR1 is LNHDA, CDR2 SQIVND (reference sequence). The CDR3 covers 14 residues. Trimming at V came to 6 bases and at J to 2 bases, leaving 5 bases not matched to a gene. Here the CDR3 DNA reads TGTGCCAGTAGGCCGGGACAGGGTCCCTACGAGCAGTACTTC. Translated, it gives CASRPGQGPYEQYF.

CDR3 amino acids: CASSSGLAGEQFF. CDR3 DNA sequence: TGTGCCAGCAGTAGTGGACTAGCGGGTGAGCAGTTCTTC. The chain couples TRBV2 to TRBJ2-1; 11 bases align to TRBD2. The CDR3 spans 13 residues. CDR1 and CDR2 from the germline V gene are SNHLY and FYNNEI. V lost 5 bases to trimming and J lost 9 bases; unmatched junction nucleotides: 3.